This entry lists 21 T cell receptor beta chains sequenced from one sample in a study of blood T cells in healthy people across ages. Primed by a sample-barcoded 5' primer and a J-beta primer mix, a second PCR proceeded for about 7 to 11 cycles. TCRdb recomputed calls from the 5' RACE reads with MiXCR, one row per CDR3 protein. The table includes roughly 1.6 million distinct CDR3 sequences, around 35% detected once. Sequenced: blood. These TCRs come from a woman in her 30s in good health.

This clonotype has at least ten counts. This chain links TRBV29-1 with TRBJ2-7; D uncertain. V lost 3 bases and J lost 6, with 9 bases in between. CDR3 length: 11 amino acids. The V gene's germline CDR1 is SQVTM and CDR2 ANQGSEA. The CDR3 DNA reads as TGCAGCGTTGAGTCGTGGGGCGAGCAGTACTTC. This translates into CSVESWGEQYF.

J is TRBJ2-1 and V is TRBV18; D may be TRBD1 (6 bases). V lost 6 bases to trimming and J lost 15 bases, with 18 bases between them. Germline-derived CDR1 and CDR2 are KGHSH and LQKENI. The CDR3 loop spans 12 amino acids. This CDR3 reads CASSTAQGLRFF. The DNA of the CDR3 is TGTGCCAGCTCGACTGCCCAGGGGTTGCGGTTCTTC.

This clonotype has at least ten counts. The chain joins TRBV12-3 or TRBV12-4 to TRBJ1-5; 7 bases are shared with TRBD1. This CDR3 spans 14 amino acids. V shed 5 bases and J 3 bases; nucleotides not matched to a gene: 4. CDR3 in amino acids: CASSPDRDNQPQHF. As DNA, the CDR3 is TGTGCCAGCAGTCCCGACAGGGACAATCAGCCCCAGCATTTT.

V usage is TRBV2 and J usage is TRBJ1-2, with D perhaps TRBD1 (6 bases). Deletions cut 5 bases from V and 2 bases from J, with 15 bases between. CDR3 length equals 15 residues. Germline V gene data show CDR1 as SNHLY and CDR2 as FYNNEI. CDR3: CASSSLYGGNYGYTF. As DNA, the CDR3 is TGTGCCAGCAGTTCCTTATATGGGGGCAACTATGGCTACACCTTC.

The genes are TRBV4-1 and TRBJ2-7, with no clear D. Trimming pared 4 bases from V and 2 bases from J, leaving 12 bases between. The CDR3 has 14 residues. CDR1 and CDR2 (germline): MGHRA, YSYEKL. The CDR3: CASSRPQDTYEQYF. In nucleotides, the CDR3 is TGCGCCAGCAGCCGACCCCAGGATACCTACGAGCAGTACTTC.

As for this clonotype: This may arise from a read error, as a much more abundant clone is one base away. The CDR3 DNA is TGCAGCGTTGGCGGGAGGGGACCCTACAATGAGCAGTACTTC. It specifies CSVGGRGPYNEQYF. The chain employs TRBV29-1 and TRBJ2-1; the match to TRBD2 covers 9 bases. The end of the DNA is better explained by TRBJ2-7, so the J call may be wrong. Germline V gene sequence: CDR1 SQVTM, CDR2 ANQGSEA. This CDR3 is 14 amino acids long.

This clonotype has a count of ten or more. V gene TRBV20-1 combines with J gene TRBJ2-5, with D possibly being TRBD2 (5 bases). Per germline, CDR1 DFQATT and CDR2 SNEGSKA (reference sequence). V was clipped by 3 bases and J by 6 bases, with 14 bases between them. The CDR3 runs 13 residues. CDR3 protein: CSARPRDWKTQYF. The CDR3, as DNA: TGCAGTGCTAGGCCCCGGGATTGGAAGACCCAGTACTTC.

This clonotype was detected a few times. Its ends do not fully match the called genes, so a read error is possible. This chain links TRBV11-2 with TRBJ2-1, with TRBD2 matching over 12 bases. The CDR3 runs to 16 residues. In germline, CDR1 is SGHAT, CDR2 FQNNGV. CDR3 DNA: TGTGCCGGCAGCCCGACGACTAGCGGGAGTCTTAATGAGCAGTTCTTC. Translating it yields CAGSPTTSGSLNEQFF.

This chain connects TRBV7-3 to TRBJ1-6; TRBD1 might be the D (6 bases). The CDR3 extends over 15 amino acids. From germline, CDR1 is SGHTA and CDR2 FQGTGA. V was shortened by 2 bases and J by 8 bases, with 13 bases between the two germline ends. This chain's CDR3 is CASSLESGGHSPLHF. For the CDR3, the DNA is TGTGCCAGCAGCTTAGAAAGCGGGGGGCATTCACCCCTCCACTTT. The whole variable domain, remainder taken from reference TRBV7-3 and TRBJ1-6, is GAGVSQTPSNKVTEKGKYVELRCDPISGHTALYWYRQSLGQGPEFLIYFQGTGAADDSGLPNDRFFAVRPEGSVSTLKIQRTERGDSAVYLCASSLESGGHSPLHFGNGTRLTVT.

V is TRBV10-3 and J is TRBJ1-1; D ambiguous. The CDR3 length is 15 residues. The germline V gene encodes CDR1 ENHRY and CDR2 SYGVKD. The germline V and J ends were trimmed by 11 bases and 1 base, with 20 bases remaining between them. The CDR3 is CASSPREPTNTEAFF. CDR3 in DNA: TGTGCCTCCTCCCCCCGGGAGCCAACGAACACTGAAGCTTTCTTT.

The sample holds a few counts of this clonotype. This rearrangement joins TRBV9 to TRBJ2-3; 14 bases align to TRBD2. The CDR3 is 17 residues long. Germline assignment: CDR1 SGDLS and CDR2 YYNGEE. V gave up 3 bases and J gave up 3 bases; unmatched junction bases: 6. The CDR3 DNA is TGTGCCAGCAGCGCCGGGACTAGCGGGAGATCGACAGATACGCAGTATTTT. Translating gives CASSAGTSGRSTDTQYF.

The gene calls are TRBV10-3 and TRBJ1-1, with 7 bases identical to TRBD1. The CDR3 spans 14 residues. Looked up from germline, CDR1 is ENHRY and CDR2 is SYGVKD. V was clipped by 4 bases and J by 6 bases; unmatched bases: 8. The CDR3, as DNA: TGTGCCATCAGTGCACAAACAGGGGTCTCTGAAGCTTTCTTT. Its protein product is CAISAQTGVSEAFF.

This clonotype has just a few counts. This chain joins TRBV6-1 and TRBJ2-7, with no clear D. Trimming removed 7 bases from V and 0 bases from J, with 7 bases in between. Germline CDR1 MNHNS, CDR2 SASEGT. The CDR3 has 12 amino acids. CDR3 sequence reads: CASMGYSYEQYF. Here the CDR3 DNA reads TGTGCCAGCATGGGGTACTCCTACGAGCAGTACTTC.

As regards this clonotype: One junction end disagrees with the germline gene, perhaps due to a read error. CDR3 amino acids: CAIGESMEKISYEQYF. The CDR3 DNA is TGTGCCATCGGTGAGTCGATGGAAAAAATCTCCTACGAGCAGTACTTC. The V and J genes are TRBV10-3 and TRBJ2-7, with D hard to call. The CDR3 consists of 16 residues. CDR1 is ENHRY, CDR2 SYGVKD, per germline.

In this sample, this clonotype turned up many times. The V gene is TRBV7-2, the J gene TRBJ2-3; TRBD2 matches 8 bases. The CDR3 is made up of 16 amino acids. The trim removed 0 bases at V and 3 bases at J, leaving 5 bases unmatched. The germline CDR1 and CDR2 sequences are SGHTA and FQGNSA. The CDR3 DNA reads TGTGCCAGCAGCTTAGCTACGGGGGGGATGACAGATACGCAGTATTTT. This codes for CASSLATGGMTDTQYF.

The table lists this clonotype with a few counts. This chain uses TRBV27 with TRBJ2-6, with D tentatively TRBD2 (5 bases). Germline CDR1 is MNHEY and CDR2 is SMNVEV (reference sequence). V lost 2 bases, J lost 0 bases, and 20 bases lay in between. The CDR3 loop spans 20 amino acids. CDR3 sequence (DNA): TGTGCCAGCAGTTTAGGCTATGCGGGTTACGCAACCTCTGGGGCCAACGTCCTGACTTTC. This sequence encodes CASSLGYAGYATSGANVLTF.

V usage is TRBV27 and J usage is TRBJ2-7; 12 nucleotides match TRBD1. The ends lost 5 bases at V and 6 bases at J; junction bases unmatched: 8. The CDR3 runs 15 residues. Germline V gives CDR1 MNHEY, CDR2 SMNVEV (reference sequence). CDR3 loop: CASSTGQGAGCEQYF. The CDR3 DNA follows: TGTGCCAGCAGTACGGGACAGGGGGCAGGATGCGAGCAGTACTTC.

The chain employs TRBV27 and TRBJ2-7, with 7 nucleotides matching TRBD2. V lost 3 bases and J lost 2; bases outside the gene matches: 7. Germline CDR1 MNHEY, CDR2 SMNVEV (reference sequence). The CDR3 covers 15 residues. CDR3 sequence: CASSLLLAPTYEQYF. CDR3 sequence (DNA): TGTGCCAGCAGTTTGCTACTAGCGCCGACCTACGAGCAGTACTTC.

As regards this clonotype: With a much larger clone just one base away, this may be a read error. This chain uses TRBV29-1 with TRBJ2-7; D is possibly TRBD2 (7 bases). Germline assignment: CDR1 SQVTM and CDR2 ANQGSEA. The germline V and J ends were trimmed by 6 bases and 2 bases, with 20 bases remaining between them. The CDR3 covers 15 residues. CDR3 protein: CSVGGRGASAYEQYF. For the CDR3, the DNA is TGCAGCGTGGGGGGACGGGGGGCATCTGCCTACGAGCAGTACTTC.

The J gene is TRBJ1-1, the V gene TRBV6-6; D call uncertain. Germline values: CDR1 MNHNY, CDR2 SVGAGI (reference sequence). Trimming took off 6 bases at V and 11 bases at J, with 16 bases between the two ends. This CDR3 has 12 amino acids. CDR3 residues: CASSPETIEAFF. DNA of the CDR3: TGTGCCAGCAGCCCCGAGACTATCGAGGCTTTCTTT.

This sequence joins TRBV3-1 and TRBJ2-1; D may match TRBD1 or TRBD2 (5 bases each). This CDR3 spans 17 amino acids. Germline values: CDR1 LGHDT, CDR2 YNNKEL (reference sequence). Trimming removed 0 bases at V and 4 bases at J, with 16 bases between. CDR3 amino acids: CASSQEMFRDEYNEQFF. CDR3 nucleotide sequence: TGTGCCAGCAGCCAAGAAATGTTCCGGGACGAGTACAATGAGCAGTTCTTC.